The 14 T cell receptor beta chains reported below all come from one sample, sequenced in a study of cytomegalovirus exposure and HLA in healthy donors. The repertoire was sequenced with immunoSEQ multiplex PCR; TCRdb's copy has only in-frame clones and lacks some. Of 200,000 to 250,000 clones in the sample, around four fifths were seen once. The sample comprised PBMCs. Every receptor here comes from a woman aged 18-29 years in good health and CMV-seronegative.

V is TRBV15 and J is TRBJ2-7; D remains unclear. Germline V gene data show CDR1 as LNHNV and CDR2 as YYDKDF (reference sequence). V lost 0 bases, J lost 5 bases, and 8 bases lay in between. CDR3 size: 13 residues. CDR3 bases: TGTGCCACCAGCAGAGATCATAGGGACGAGCAGTACTTC. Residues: CATSRDHRDEQYF. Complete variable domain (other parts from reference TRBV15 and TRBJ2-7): DAMVIQNPRYQVTQFGKPVTLSCSQTLNHNVMYWYQQKSSQAPKLLFHYYDKDFNNEADTPDNFQSRRPNTSFCFLDIRSPGLGDTAMYLCATSRDHRDEQYFGPGTRLTVT.

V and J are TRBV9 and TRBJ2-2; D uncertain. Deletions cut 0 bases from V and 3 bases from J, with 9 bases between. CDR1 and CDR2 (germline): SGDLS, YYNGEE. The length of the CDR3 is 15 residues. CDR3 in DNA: TGTGCCAGCAGCGTAGGAAGCCGCGACACCGGGGAGCTGTTTTTT. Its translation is CASSVGSRDTGELFF.

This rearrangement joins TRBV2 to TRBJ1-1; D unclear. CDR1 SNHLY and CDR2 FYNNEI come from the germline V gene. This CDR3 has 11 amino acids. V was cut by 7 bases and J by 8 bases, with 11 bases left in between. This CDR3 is CASIYWKEAFF. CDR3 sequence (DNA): TGTGCCAGCATTTATTGGAAAGAAGCTTTCTTT.

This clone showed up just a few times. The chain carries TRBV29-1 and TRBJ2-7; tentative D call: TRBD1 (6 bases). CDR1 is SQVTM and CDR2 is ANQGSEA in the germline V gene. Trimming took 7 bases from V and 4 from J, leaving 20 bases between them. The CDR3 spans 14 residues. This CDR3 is CSAFYRDTGYEQYF. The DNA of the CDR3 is TGCAGCGCCTTCTACCGGGACACAGGATACGAGCAGTACTTC.

In nucleotides, the CDR3 is TGTGCCACCGCTTTGGCGGGAGGGCCCAATGAGCAGTTCTTC. This gives the protein CATALAGGPNEQFF. This chain uses TRBV7-9 with TRBJ2-1, with TRBD2 identical over 9 bases. CDR3 length: 14 residues. The J segment lost 6 bases and the V segment lost 10 bases, leaving 10 bases of the junction unmatched. Looked up from germline, CDR1 is SEHNR and CDR2 is FQNEAQ (reference sequence).

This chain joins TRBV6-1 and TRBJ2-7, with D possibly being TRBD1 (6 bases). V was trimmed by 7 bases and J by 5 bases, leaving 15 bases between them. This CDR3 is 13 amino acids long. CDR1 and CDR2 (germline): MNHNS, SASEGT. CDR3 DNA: TGTGCCAGCACCATAACAGGGTTCAACGAGCAGTACTTC. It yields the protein CASTITGFNEQYF.

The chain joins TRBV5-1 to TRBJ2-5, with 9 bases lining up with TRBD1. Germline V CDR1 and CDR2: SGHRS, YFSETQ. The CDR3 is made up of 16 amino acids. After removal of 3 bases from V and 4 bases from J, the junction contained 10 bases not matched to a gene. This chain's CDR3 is CASSSGQGSSRETQYF. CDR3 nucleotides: TGCGCCAGCAGCTCTGGACAGGGGTCCTCCCGAGAGACCCAGTACTTC.

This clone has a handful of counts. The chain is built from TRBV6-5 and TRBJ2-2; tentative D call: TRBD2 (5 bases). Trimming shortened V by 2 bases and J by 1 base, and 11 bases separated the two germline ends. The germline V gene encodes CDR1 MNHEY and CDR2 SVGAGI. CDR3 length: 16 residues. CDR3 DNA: TGTGCCAGCAGTTACGGGCTAGCACAGAACACCGGGGAGCTGTTTTTT. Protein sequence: CASSYGLAQNTGELFF.

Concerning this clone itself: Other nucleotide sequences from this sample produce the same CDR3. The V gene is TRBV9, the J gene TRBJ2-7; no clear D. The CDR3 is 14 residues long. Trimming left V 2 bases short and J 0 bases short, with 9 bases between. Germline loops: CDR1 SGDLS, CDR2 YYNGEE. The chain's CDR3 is CASSVGVGSYEQYF. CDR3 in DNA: TGTGCCAGCAGCGTGGGTGTAGGCTCCTACGAGCAGTACTTC.

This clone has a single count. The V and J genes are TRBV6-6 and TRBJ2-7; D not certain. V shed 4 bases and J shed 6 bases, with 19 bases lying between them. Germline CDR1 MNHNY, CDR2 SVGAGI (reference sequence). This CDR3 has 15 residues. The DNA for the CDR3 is TGTGCCAGCAGTTCCGGGCCCGGCGGAGTTGCCGAGCAGTACTTC. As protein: CASSSGPGGVAEQYF.

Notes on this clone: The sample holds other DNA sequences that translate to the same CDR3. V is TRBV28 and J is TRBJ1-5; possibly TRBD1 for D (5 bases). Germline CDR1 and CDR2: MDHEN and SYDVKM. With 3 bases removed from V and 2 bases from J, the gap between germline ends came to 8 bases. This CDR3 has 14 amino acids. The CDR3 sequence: CASSFTGGNQPQHF. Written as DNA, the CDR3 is TGTGCCAGCAGTTTCACAGGTGGCAATCAGCCCCAGCATTTT. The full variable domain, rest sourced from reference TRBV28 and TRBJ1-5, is DVKVTQSSRYLVKRTGEKVFLECVQDMDHENMFWYRQDPGLGLRLIYFSYDVKMKEKGDIPEGYSVSREKKERFSLILESASTNQTSMYLCASSFTGGNQPQHFGDGTRLSIL.

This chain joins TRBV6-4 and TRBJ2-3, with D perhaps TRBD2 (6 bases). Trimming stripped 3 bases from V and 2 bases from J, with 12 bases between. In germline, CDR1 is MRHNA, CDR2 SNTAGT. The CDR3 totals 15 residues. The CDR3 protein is CASSEVGGNTDTQYF. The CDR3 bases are TGTGCCAGCAGTGAGGTGGGAGGCAACACAGATACGCAGTATTTT.

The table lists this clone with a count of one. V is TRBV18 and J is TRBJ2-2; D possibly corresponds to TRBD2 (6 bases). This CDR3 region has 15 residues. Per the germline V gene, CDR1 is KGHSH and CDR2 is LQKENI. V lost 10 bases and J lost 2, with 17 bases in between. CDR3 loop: CATLGGQDNTGELFF. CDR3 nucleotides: TGTGCCACTTTGGGAGGTCAGGACAACACCGGGGAGCTGTTTTTT.

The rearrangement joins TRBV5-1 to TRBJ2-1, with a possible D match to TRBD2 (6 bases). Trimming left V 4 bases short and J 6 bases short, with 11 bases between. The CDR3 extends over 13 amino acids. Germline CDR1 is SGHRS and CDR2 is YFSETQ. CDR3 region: CASSLGSFNEQFF. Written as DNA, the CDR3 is TGCGCCAGCAGCCTCGGGAGTTTCAATGAGCAGTTCTTC.